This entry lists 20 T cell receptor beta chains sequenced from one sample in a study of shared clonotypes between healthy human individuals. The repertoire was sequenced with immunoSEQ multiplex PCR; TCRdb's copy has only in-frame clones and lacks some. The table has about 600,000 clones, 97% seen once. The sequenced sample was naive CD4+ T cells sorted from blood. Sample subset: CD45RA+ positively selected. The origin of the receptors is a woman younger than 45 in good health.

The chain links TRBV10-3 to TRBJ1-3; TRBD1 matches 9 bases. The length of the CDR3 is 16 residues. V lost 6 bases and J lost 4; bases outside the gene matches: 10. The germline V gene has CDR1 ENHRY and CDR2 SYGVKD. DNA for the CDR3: TGTGCCATCAGCCTTGGGACAGGGTCAGAAGGAAACACCATATATTTT. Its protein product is CAISLGTGSEGNTIYF.

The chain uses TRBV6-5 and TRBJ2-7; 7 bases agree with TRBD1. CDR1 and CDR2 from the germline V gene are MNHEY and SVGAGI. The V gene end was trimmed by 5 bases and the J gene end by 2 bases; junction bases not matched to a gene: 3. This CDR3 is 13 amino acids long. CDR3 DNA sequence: TGTGCCAGCAGTAACAGGGGAGCCTACGAGCAGTACTTC. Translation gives CASSNRGAYEQYF.

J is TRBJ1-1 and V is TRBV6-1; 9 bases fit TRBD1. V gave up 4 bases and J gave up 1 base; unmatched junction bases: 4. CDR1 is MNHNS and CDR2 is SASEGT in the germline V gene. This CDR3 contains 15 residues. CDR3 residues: CASSGRDRANTEAFF. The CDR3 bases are TGTGCCAGCAGTGGGCGGGACAGGGCGAACACTGAAGCTTTCTTT.

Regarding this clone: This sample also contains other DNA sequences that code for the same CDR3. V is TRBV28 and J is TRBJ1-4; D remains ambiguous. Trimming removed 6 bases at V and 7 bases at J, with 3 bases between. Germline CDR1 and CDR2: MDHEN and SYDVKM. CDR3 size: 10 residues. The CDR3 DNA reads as TGTGCCAGCAGCGGTGAAAAACTGTTTTTT. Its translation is CASSGEKLFF.

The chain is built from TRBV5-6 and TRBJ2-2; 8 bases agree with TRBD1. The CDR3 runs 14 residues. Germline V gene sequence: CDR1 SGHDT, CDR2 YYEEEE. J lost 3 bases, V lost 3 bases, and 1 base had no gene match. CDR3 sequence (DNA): TGTGCCAGCAGCTCGACAGGGGACACCGGGGAGCTGTTTTTT. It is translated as CASSSTGDTGELFF. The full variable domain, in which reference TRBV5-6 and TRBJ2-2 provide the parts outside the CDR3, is DAGVTQSPTHLIKTRGQQVTLRCSPKSGHDTVSWYQQALGQGPQFIFQYYEEEERQRGNFPDRFSGHQFPNYSSELNVNALLLGDSALYLCASSSTGDTGELFFGEGSRLTVL.

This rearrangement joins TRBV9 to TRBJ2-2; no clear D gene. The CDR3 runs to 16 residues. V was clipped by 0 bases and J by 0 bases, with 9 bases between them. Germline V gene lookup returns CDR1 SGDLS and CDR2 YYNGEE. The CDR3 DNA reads TGTGCCAGCAGCGTAGAGATCAGATCGAACACCGGGGAGCTGTTTTTT. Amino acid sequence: CASSVEIRSNTGELFF.

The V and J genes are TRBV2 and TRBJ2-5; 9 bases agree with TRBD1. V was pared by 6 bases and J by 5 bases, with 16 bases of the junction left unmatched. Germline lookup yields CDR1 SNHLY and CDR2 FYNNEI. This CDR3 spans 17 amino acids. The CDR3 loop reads CASRPKKWTGVGETQYF. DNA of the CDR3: TGTGCCAGCAGACCCAAGAAATGGACAGGGGTAGGGGAGACCCAGTACTTC.

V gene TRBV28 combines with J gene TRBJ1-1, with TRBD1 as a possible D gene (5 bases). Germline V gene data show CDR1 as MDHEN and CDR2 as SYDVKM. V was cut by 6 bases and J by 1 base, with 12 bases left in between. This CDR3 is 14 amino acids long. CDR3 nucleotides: TGTGCCAGCAGCTTCAGGGACCCGAACACTGAAGCTTTCTTT. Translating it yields CASSFRDPNTEAFF.

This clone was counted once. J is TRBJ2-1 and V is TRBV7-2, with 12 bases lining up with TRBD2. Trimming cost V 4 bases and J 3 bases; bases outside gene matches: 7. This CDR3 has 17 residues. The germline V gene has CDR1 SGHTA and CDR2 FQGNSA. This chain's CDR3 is CASSSLTTSGSYNEQFF. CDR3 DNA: TGTGCCAGCAGCTCCCTAACGACTAGCGGGAGCTACAATGAGCAGTTCTTC.

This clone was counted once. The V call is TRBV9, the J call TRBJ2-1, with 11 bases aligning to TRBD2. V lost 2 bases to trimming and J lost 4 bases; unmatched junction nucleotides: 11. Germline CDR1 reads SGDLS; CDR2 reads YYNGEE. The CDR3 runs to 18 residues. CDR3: CASSVQTPGLAAYNEQFF. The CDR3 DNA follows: TGTGCCAGCAGCGTTCAGACGCCGGGACTAGCGGCTTACAATGAGCAGTTCTTC.

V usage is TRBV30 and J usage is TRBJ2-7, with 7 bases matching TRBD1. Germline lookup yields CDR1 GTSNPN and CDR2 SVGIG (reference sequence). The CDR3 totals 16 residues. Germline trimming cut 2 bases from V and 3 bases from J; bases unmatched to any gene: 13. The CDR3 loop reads CAWSPNPRGQSYEQYF. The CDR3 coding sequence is TGTGCCTGGAGTCCGAATCCTAGGGGACAGAGCTACGAGCAGTACTTC. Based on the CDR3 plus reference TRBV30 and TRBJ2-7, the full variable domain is SQTIHQWPATLVQPVGSPLSLECTVEGTSNPNLYWYRQAAGRGLQLLFYSVGIGQISSEVPQNLSASRPQDRQFILSSKKLLLSDSGFYLCAWSPNPRGQSYEQYFGPGTRLTVT.

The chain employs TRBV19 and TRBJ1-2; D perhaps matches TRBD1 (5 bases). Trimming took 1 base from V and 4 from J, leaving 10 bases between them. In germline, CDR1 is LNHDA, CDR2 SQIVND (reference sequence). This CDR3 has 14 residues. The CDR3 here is CASSIGGRAYGYTF. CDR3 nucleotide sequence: TGTGCCAGTAGTATAGGAGGCAGGGCCTATGGCTACACCTTC.

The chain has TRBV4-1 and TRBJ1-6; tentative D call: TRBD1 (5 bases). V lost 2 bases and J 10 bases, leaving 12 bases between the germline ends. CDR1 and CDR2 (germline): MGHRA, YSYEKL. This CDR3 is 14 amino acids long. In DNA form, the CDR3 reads TGCGCCAGCAGCCAATTTACTCAGGGATCACCCCTCCACTTT. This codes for CASSQFTQGSPLHF.

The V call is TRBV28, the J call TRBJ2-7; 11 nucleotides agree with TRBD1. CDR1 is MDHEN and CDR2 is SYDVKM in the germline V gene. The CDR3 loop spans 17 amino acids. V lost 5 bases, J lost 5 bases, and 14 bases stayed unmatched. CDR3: CASSPTGQGVPADEQYF. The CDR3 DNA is TGTGCCAGCAGTCCGACGGGACAGGGGGTGCCGGCTGACGAGCAGTACTTC.

The CDR3 here is CASKLGVRTDTQYF. CDR3 DNA sequence: TGTGCCTCAAAATTAGGGGTTAGAACAGATACGCAGTATTTT. This rearrangement joins TRBV30 to TRBJ2-3, with D perhaps TRBD1 (5 bases). This CDR3 spans 14 amino acids. Germline CDR1 is GTSNPN and CDR2 is SVGIG (reference sequence). Trimming removed 7 bases at V and 3 bases at J, with 17 bases between.

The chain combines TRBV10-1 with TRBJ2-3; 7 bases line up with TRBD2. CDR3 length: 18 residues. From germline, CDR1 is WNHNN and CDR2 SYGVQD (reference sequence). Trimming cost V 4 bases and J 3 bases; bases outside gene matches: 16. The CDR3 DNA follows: TGCGCCAGCAGTGGCCGAGCGGATAGACTAGCCCGTACAGATACGCAGTATTTT. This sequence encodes CASSGRADRLARTDTQYF.

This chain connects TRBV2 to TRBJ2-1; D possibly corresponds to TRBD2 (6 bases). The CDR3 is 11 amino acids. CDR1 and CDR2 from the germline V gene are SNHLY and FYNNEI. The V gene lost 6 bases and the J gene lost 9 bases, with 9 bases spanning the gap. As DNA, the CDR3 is TGTGCCAGCAGGGGGGGAGGTGAGCAGTTCTTC. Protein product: CASRGGGEQFF.

This chain's CDR3 is CASSLPTGWFHGYTF. CDR3 bases: TGTGCCAGCAGCTTACCCACAGGGTGGTTCCACGGCTACACCTTC. The rearrangement uses TRBV7-4 and TRBJ1-2, with D tentatively TRBD1 (6 bases). Looked up from germline, CDR1 is SGHVT and CDR2 is SQSDAQ. This CDR3 contains 15 residues. V was pared by 2 bases and J by 8 bases, with 18 bases between. Looking up the rest from reference TRBV7-4 and TRBJ1-2 gives the full variable domain: GAGVSQSPRYKVAKRGRDVALRCDSISGHVTLYWYRQTLGQGSEVLTYSQSDAQRDKSGRPSGRFSAERPERSVSTLKIQRTEQGDSAVYLCASSLPTGWFHGYTFGSGTRLTVV.

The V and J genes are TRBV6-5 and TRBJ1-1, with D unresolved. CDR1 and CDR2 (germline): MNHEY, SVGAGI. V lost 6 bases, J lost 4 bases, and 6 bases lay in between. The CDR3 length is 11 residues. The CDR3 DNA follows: TGTGCCAGCAGACGACTCACTGAAGCTTTCTTT. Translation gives CASRRLTEAFF.

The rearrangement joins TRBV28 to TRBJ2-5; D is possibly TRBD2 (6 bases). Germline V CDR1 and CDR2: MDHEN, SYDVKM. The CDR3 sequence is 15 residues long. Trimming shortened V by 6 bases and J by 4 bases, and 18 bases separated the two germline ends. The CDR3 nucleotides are TGTGCCAGCAGCCCGATTGGCGGGGTAGGAGAGACCCAGTACTTC. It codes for CASSPIGGVGETQYF.